The present entry profiles one T cell receptor beta chain with its context. J was trimmed by 1 base and V by 4 bases; bases with no gene match: 2. This CDR3 spans 15 amino acids. The V gene's germline CDR1 is MNHEY and CDR2 SMNVEV (reference sequence). Using immunoSEQ multiplex PCR, the repertoire was profiled, and TCRdb retains in-frame clones only, with some absent. The sample lists more than 150,000 clones, about 85% occurring once. The source of the sample is a study of blood T cell repertoires in COVID-19. This TCR came from a woman between 25 and 40 years old who had recovered from COVID-19. The sequenced sample was PBMCs or T cells enriched from blood (not recorded which). The V call is TRBV27, the J call TRBJ2-5, with 11 positions matching TRBD2. The CDR3 DNA reads TGTGCCAGCAGTTCCGGGACTAGCGGCCAAGAGACCCAGTACTTC. Residues: CASSSGTSGQETQYF.